These 15 T cell receptor beta chains originate from one sample sequenced in a study of blood T cell repertoires in COVID-19. Clones were read by immunoSEQ multiplex PCR, and TCRdb kept only the in-frame ones, dropping some. In the table there are almost 500,000 clones, around 85% of which are singletons. Input material: PBMCs or T cells enriched from blood (not recorded which). Every receptor here comes from a woman aged 60-70 years who had recovered from COVID-19.

The rearrangement uses TRBV19 and TRBJ2-2, with 9 bases that match TRBD1. Germline V gene sequence: CDR1 LNHDA, CDR2 SQIVND (reference sequence). V shed 6 bases, J shed 4 bases, and the junction held 9 bases outside the gene matches. The CDR3 loop spans 16 amino acids. The CDR3 DNA reads TGTGCCAGTAGCCCGGGGACAGGGCCAATCACCGGGGAGCTGTTTTTT. Its protein product is CASSPGTGPITGELFF.

The chain carries TRBV2 and TRBJ2-5, with D tentatively TRBD1 (6 bases). The CDR3 extends over 14 amino acids. Germline-derived CDR1 and CDR2 are SNHLY and FYNNEI. V was clipped by 7 bases and J by 2 bases, with 14 bases between them. As DNA, the CDR3 is TGTGCCAGCAAGCGGACGGGGACACAAGAGACCCAGTACTTC. This sequence encodes CASKRTGTQETQYF.

A remark on this clone: Compared with germline, one end of the junction differs, possibly owing to a read error. The chain uses TRBV6-5 and TRBJ1-1; possible D gene TRBD1, 6 bases. The CDR3 loop spans 13 amino acids. Germline V gene data show CDR1 as MNHEY and CDR2 as SVGAGI. The CDR3 bases are TGTGCCAGCGGGGAGACAGGTCCCACTGGAGCTTTCTTT. Residues: CASGETGPTGAFF.

In its sample, this clone was seen a few times. This chain uses TRBV11-2 with TRBJ2-7, with 7 bases fitting TRBD1. The CDR3 has 13 amino acids. The V gene's germline CDR1 is SGHAT and CDR2 FQNNGV. J was trimmed by 2 bases and V by 4 bases; bases with no gene match: 2. CDR3 loop: CASSSGTAYEQYF. Written as DNA, the CDR3 is TGTGCCAGCAGCTCCGGGACAGCCTACGAGCAGTACTTC. The full variable domain, rest sourced from reference TRBV11-2 and TRBJ2-7, is EAGVAQSPRYKIIEKRQSVAFWCNPISGHATLYWYQQILGQGPKLLIQFQNNGVVDDSQLPKDRFSAERLKGVDSTLKIQPAKLEDSAVYLCASSSGTAYEQYFGPGTRLTVT.

J is TRBJ1-1 and V is TRBV7-2; possibly TRBD1 for D (6 bases). The CDR3 is made up of 13 amino acids. The V and J ends lost 8 bases and 0 bases respectively, with 10 bases between them. Germline V gene sequence: CDR1 SGHTA, CDR2 FQGNSA. CDR3 bases: TGTGCCAGCGGGGGGGCTCTGAACACTGAAGCTTTCTTT. Translation gives CASGGALNTEAFF.

This sequence joins TRBV24-1 and TRBJ2-3; D may be TRBD2 (6 bases). V lost 5 bases to trimming and J lost 1 base, with 12 bases between them. The CDR3 is 15 residues long. CDR1 is KGHDR and CDR2 is SFDVKD in the germline V gene. The CDR3 nucleotides read TGTGCCACCAGTGTTGGGACTCCGCGCACAGATACGCAGTATTTT. It codes for CATSVGTPRTDTQYF.

This sequence joins TRBV3-1 (or the pseudogene TRBV3-2) and TRBJ2-5, with 8 nucleotides matching TRBD1. The CDR3 is 13 amino acids. Germline CDR1 reads LGHDT; CDR2 reads YNNKEL (reference sequence). V was pared by 4 bases and J by 7 bases, with 5 bases of the junction left unmatched. The CDR3 DNA reads TGTGCCAGCAGCCGACAGGGGTCCGCGACCCAGTACTTC. This sequence encodes CASSRQGSATQYF.

This clone has only one observation. The chain is built from TRBV11-2 and TRBJ1-2, with 7 positions matching TRBD1. Germline assignment: CDR1 SGHAT and CDR2 FQNNGV. Losses at the gene ends were 3 bases for V and 4 bases for J; bases not matched to a gene: 8. This CDR3 is 15 amino acids long. CDR3 protein: CASSFKAGGTYGYTF. CDR3 coding DNA: TGTGCCAGCAGCTTCAAGGCAGGGGGAACCTATGGCTACACCTTC.

V is TRBV24-1 and J is TRBJ2-7; tentative D call: TRBD1 (5 bases). From germline, CDR1 is KGHDR and CDR2 SFDVKD. This CDR3 spans 13 amino acids. Between the trimmed V and J ends, which lost 4 bases and 3 bases, there was a span of 9 bases. The CDR3 spells CATSERGRYEQYF. The CDR3 DNA follows: TGTGCCACCAGTGAAAGGGGCCGCTACGAGCAGTACTTC.

The chain couples TRBV6-6 to TRBJ2-7, with a tentative D call TRBD2 (6 bases). This CDR3 region has 18 residues. With 5 bases removed from V and 3 bases from J, the gap between germline ends came to 26 bases. From germline, CDR1 is MNHNY and CDR2 SVGAGI (reference sequence). CDR3 in DNA: TGTGCCAGCAGTCGGGACCGGGCGGTGGCTAGCGATCACTACGAGCAGTACTTC. Its translation: CASSRDRAVASDHYEQYF.

The V and J genes are TRBV15 and TRBJ2-6; 9 bases agree with TRBD1. The CDR3 length is 18 residues. J gave up 3 bases and V 0 bases, and 6 bases lay outside the gene matches. Germline CDR1 and CDR2: LNHNV and YYDKDF (reference sequence). CDR3 residues: CATSRDPGQGYGANVLTF. DNA for the CDR3: TGTGCCACCAGCAGAGATCCGGGACAGGGCTATGGGGCCAACGTCCTGACTTTC.

The rearrangement joins TRBV5-4 to TRBJ1-1; D is possibly TRBD1 (6 bases). The CDR3 is made up of 14 amino acids. V lost 5 bases to trimming and J lost 6 bases, with 17 bases between them. Per germline, CDR1 SGHNT and CDR2 YYREEE (reference sequence). In DNA form, the CDR3 reads TGTGCCAGCAGGCCGGACCGGACAGCCCCTGAAGCTTTCTTT. As protein: CASRPDRTAPEAFF.

V is TRBV24-1 and J is TRBJ1-2; weak D call: TRBD1 (6 bases). This CDR3 contains 13 residues. Germline assignment: CDR1 KGHDR and CDR2 SFDVKD. The V and J ends lost 11 bases and 8 bases respectively, with 20 bases between them. The CDR3 DNA reads as TGTGCCATCTGGGGGGGGGCGCCCAGCGGCTACACCTTC. Translated: CAIWGGAPSGYTF.

The chain has TRBV25-1 and TRBJ1-1; the D is unclear. Germline CDR1 MGHDK, CDR2 SYGVNS. Deletions cut 5 bases from V and 7 bases from J, with 14 bases between. The CDR3 runs to 13 residues. The CDR3 DNA follows: TGTGCCAGCAGTCCCGGCGCCGGGAATGAAGCTTTCTTT. Translation: CASSPGAGNEAFF.

The chain uses TRBV4-1 and TRBJ2-3, with TRBD2 matching 10 bases. CDR3 size: 16 residues. J gave up 5 bases and V 1 base, and 6 bases lay outside the gene matches. Germline V lookup: CDR1 MGHRA, CDR2 YSYEKL. The CDR3 DNA is TGCGCCAGCAGCCAAGTTGAGCGGGGGGGCCAAGATACGCAGTATTTT. Translating it yields CASSQVERGGQDTQYF.